These 2 T cell receptor beta chains were all obtained from the same sample, sequenced in a study of T cells after yellow fever vaccination (dated 2019 in TCRdb). Libraries were built with 5' RACE. Sequencing instrument: Illumina NovaSeq 6000. TCRdb reprocessed the public reads (quality trimming at Q25 with fastp, clone calling with MiXCR) and kept in-frame beta chains. Each entry is one CDR3 protein sequence, shown with its most common DNA and genes. In this sample the table shows hundreds of thousands of distinct CDR3 sequences, 18% of which occur a single time. The top ten constitute over 15% of the sample. The treatment or condition label on this specimen signifies: live attenuated yellow fever vaccine strain. The sequencing here drew on PBMCs, taken before the yellow fever booster vaccination. The receptor source for this set is a man aged 18 to 29 who received the YFV17D yellow fever vaccine.

The V gene is TRBV4-3, the J gene TRBJ2-7, with 8 bases lining up with TRBD2. The J segment lost 2 bases and the V segment lost 0 bases, leaving 3 bases of the junction unmatched. This CDR3 has 15 amino acids. Germline V gene sequence: CDR1 LGHNA, CDR2 YSLEER. CDR3 DNA sequence: TGCGCCAGCAGCCAAGATCCGGGGGGGCCCTACGAGCAGTACTTC. This translates into CASSQDPGGPYEQYF.

The gene calls are TRBV20-1 and TRBJ1-4, with unresolved D. Germline V gene data show CDR1 as DFQATT and CDR2 as SNEGSKA (reference sequence). V lost 0 bases to trimming and J lost 5 bases, with 10 bases between them. The CDR3 covers 14 residues. Here the CDR3 reads CSARDSQRNEKLFF. In DNA, the CDR3 is TGCAGTGCTAGAGATTCCCAGAGAAATGAAAAACTGTTTTTT.